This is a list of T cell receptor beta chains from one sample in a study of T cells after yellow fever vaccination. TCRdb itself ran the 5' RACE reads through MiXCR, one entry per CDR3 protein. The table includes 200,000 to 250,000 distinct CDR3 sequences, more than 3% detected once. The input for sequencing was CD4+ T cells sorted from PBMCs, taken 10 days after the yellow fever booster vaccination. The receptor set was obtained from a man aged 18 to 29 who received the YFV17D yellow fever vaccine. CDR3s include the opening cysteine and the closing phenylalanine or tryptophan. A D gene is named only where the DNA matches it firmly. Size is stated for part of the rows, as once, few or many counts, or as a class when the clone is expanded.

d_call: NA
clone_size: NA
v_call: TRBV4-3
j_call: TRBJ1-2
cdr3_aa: CASSQDGAVYGYTF
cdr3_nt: TGCGCCAGCAGCCAAGATGGAGCGGTCTATGGCTACACCTTC

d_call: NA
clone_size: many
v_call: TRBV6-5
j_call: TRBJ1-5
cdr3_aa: CASSYYGTHQPQHF
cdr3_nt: TGTGCCAGCAGTTACTATGGGACACATCAGCCCCAGCATTTT

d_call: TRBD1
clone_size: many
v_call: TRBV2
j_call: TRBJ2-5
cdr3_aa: CATQGWETQYF
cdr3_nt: TGTGCCACACAGGGGTGGGAGACCCAGTACTTC

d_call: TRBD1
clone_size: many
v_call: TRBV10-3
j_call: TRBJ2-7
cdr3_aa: CAISDGGQGAYEQYF
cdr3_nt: TGTGCCATCTCCGACGGGGGACAGGGGGCCTACGAGCAGTACTTC

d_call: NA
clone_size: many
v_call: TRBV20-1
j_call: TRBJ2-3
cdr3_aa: CSARYPGTGPNTQYF
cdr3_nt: TGCAGTGCTAGATACCCAGGGACGGGTCCTAATACGCAGTATTTT

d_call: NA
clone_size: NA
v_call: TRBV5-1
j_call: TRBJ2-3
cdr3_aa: CASSLGQQSTDTQYF
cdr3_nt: TGCGCCAGCAGCTTAGGGCAACAAAGCACAGATACGCAGTATTTT

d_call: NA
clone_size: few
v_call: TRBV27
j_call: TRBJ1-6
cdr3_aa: CASSGPLRSSPLHF
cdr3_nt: TGTGCCAGCAGTGGCCCACTTAGGAGTTCACCCCTCCACTTT

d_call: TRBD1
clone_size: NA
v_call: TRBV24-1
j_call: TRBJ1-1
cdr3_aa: CATSDSGQMNTEAFF
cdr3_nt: TGTGCCACCAGTGACTCGGGACAGATGAACACTGAAGCTTTCTTT

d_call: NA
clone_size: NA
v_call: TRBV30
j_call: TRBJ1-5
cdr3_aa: CAWRDGHFNQPQHF
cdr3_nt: TGTGCCTGGAGGGATGGACACTTCAATCAGCCCCAGCATTTT

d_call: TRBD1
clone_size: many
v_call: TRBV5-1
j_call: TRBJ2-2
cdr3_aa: CASYRTGGTTGELFF
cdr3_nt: TGCGCCAGCTACAGGACAGGGGGTACCACCGGGGAGCTGTTTTTT

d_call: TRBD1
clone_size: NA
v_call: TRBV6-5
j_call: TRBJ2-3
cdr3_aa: CASSFTGVGADTQYF
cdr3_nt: TGTGCCAGCAGTTTTACAGGGGTAGGGGCAGATACGCAGTATTTT

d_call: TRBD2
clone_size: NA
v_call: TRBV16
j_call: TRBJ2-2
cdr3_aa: CASSQSPSTSGGNTGELFF
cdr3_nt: TGTGCCAGCAGCCAATCCCCCTCGACTAGCGGGGGAAACACCGGGGAGCTGTTTTTT

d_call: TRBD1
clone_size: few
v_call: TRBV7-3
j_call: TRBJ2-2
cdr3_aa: CASSLLRTGGAGELFF
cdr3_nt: TGTGCCAGCAGCTTACTGAGGACAGGGGGGGCCGGGGAGCTGTTTTTT

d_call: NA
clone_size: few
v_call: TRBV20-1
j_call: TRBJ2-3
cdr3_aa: CSAKTDRSTDTQYF
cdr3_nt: TGCAGTGCTAAAACGGACAGAAGCACAGATACGCAGTATTTT

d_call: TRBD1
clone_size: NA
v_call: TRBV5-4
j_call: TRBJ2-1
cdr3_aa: CASSHRDRGEQFF
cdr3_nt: TGTGCCAGCAGCCACCGGGACAGGGGTGAGCAGTTCTTC

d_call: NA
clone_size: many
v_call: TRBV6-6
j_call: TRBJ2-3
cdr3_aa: CASSYIRDTQYF
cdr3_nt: TGTGCCAGCAGTTACATTCGGGATACGCAGTATTTT

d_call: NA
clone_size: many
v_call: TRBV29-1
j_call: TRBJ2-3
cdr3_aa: CSVRDSLLPGGAQYF
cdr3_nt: TGCAGCGTACGGGACTCACTTCTCCCCGGCGGTGCGCAGTATTTT

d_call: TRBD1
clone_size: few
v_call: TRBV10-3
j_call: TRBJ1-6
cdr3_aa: CAIRQDRVTYNSPLHF
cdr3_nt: TGTGCCATCAGACAAGACAGGGTCACCTATAATTCACCCCTCCACTTT

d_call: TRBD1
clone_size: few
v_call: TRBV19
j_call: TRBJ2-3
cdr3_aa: CASTQTRGGTGTDTQYF
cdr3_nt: TGTGCCAGTACCCAGACGCGAGGGGGGACAGGGACGGATACGCAGTATTTT

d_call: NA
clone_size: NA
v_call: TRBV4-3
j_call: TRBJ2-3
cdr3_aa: CASSQEAVVSTDTQYF
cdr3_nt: TGCGCCAGCAGCCAAGAAGCTGTGGTCAGCACAGATACGCAGTATTTT

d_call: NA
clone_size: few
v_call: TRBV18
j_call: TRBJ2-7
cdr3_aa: CASSPGLVSYEQYF
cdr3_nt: TGTGCCAGCTCACCCGGACTCGTCTCCTACGAGCAGTACTTC

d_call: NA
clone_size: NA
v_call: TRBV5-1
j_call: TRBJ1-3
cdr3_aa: CASSQDLPESGNTIYF
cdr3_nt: TGCGCCAGCAGCCAGGACCTACCAGAATCTGGAAACACCATATATTTT

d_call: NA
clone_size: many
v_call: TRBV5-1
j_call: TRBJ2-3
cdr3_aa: CASTGVTTDTQYF
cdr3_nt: TGCGCCAGCACGGGAGTCACCACAGATACGCAGTATTTT

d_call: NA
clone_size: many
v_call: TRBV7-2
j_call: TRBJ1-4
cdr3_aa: CASSLGPATNEKLFF
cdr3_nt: TGTGCCAGCAGCTTAGGACCTGCAACTAATGAAAAACTGTTTTTT

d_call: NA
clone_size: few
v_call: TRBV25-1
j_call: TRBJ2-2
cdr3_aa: CASSEMGHGPNTGELFF
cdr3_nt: TGTGCCAGCAGCGAGATGGGACACGGACCGAACACCGGGGAGCTGTTTTTT

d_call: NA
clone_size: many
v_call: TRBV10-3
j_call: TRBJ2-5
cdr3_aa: CASRTAQETQYF
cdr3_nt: TGTGCCTCCAGGACAGCCCAAGAGACCCAGTACTTC

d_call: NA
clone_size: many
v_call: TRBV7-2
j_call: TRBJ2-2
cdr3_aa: CATSVGFRTGELFF
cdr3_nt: TGTGCCACCTCTGTGGGGTTTAGGACCGGGGAGCTGTTTTTT

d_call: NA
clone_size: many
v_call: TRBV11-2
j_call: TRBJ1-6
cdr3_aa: CASSLVTVAPLHF
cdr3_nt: TGTGCCAGCAGCTTAGTGACAGTTGCGCCCCTCCACTTT

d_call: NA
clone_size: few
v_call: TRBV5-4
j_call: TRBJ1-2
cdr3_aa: CASSLDEGGYTF
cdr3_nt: TGTGCCAGCAGCTTGGATGAAGGGGGCTACACCTTC